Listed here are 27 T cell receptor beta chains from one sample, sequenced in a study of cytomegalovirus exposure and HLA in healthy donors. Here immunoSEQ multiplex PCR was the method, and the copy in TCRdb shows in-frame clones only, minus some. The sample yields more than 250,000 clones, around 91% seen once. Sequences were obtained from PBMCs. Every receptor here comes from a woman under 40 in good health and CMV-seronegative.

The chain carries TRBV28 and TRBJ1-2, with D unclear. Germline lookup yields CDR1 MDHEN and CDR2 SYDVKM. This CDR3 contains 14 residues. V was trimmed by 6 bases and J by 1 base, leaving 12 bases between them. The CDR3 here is CASSLRGINYGYTF. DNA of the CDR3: TGTGCCAGCAGCCTTCGAGGGATTAACTATGGCTACACCTTC.

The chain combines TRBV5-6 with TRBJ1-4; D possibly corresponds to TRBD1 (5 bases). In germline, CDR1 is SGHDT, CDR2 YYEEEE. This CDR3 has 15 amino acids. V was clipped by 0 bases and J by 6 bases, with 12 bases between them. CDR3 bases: TGTGCCAGCAGCTTGGTCGGGGGTATCCATGAAAAACTGTTTTTT. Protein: CASSLVGGIHEKLFF.

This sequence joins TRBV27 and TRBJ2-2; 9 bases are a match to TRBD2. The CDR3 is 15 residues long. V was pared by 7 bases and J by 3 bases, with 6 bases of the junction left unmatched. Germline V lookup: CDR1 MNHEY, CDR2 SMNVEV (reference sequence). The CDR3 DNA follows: TGTGCCAGCATCGGGACTAGCCCCTACACCGGGGAGCTGTTTTTT. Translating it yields CASIGTSPYTGELFF.

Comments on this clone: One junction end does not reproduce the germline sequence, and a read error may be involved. This CDR3 reads CASSRGEGELFF. DNA of the CDR3: TGCGCCAGCAGCCGAGGGGAAGGGGAGCTGTTCTTC. The rearrangement joins TRBV5-1 to TRBJ2-1; D might be TRBD1 or TRBD2, each matching 5 bases. The CDR3 is 12 residues long. Germline V lookup: CDR1 SGHRS, CDR2 YFSETQ.

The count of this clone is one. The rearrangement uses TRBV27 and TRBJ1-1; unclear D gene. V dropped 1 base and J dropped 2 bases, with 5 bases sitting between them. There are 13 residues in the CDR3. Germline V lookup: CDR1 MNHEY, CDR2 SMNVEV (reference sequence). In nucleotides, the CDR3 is TGTGCCAGCAGTTTATTCAAAAACACTGAAGCTTTCTTT. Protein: CASSLFKNTEAFF.

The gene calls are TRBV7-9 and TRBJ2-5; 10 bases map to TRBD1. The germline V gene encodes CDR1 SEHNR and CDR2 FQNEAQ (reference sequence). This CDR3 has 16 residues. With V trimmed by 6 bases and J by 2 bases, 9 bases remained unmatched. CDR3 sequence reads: CASSPPPGQGQETQYF. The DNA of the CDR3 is TGTGCCAGCAGTCCACCGCCGGGACAGGGGCAAGAGACCCAGTACTTC. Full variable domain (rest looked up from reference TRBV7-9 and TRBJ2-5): DTGVSQNPRHKITKRGQNVTFRCDPISEHNRLYWYRQTLGQGPEFLTYFQNEAQLEKSRLLSDRFSAERPKGSFSTLEIQRTEQGDSAMYLCASSPPPGQGQETQYFGPGTRLLVL.

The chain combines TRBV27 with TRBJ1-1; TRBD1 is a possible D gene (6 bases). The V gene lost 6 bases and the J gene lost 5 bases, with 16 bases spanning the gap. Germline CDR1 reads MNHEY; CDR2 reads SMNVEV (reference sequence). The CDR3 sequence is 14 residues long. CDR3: CASRLQGVGTEAFF. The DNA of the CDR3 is TGTGCCAGCAGATTACAGGGAGTTGGGACTGAAGCTTTCTTT.

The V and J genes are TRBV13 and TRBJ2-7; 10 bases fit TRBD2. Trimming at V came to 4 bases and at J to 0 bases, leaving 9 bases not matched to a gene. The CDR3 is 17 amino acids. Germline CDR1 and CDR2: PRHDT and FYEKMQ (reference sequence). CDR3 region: CASSSRLAGPTSYEQYF. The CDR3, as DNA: TGTGCCAGCAGCTCACGACTAGCGGGCCCGACCTCCTACGAGCAGTACTTC.

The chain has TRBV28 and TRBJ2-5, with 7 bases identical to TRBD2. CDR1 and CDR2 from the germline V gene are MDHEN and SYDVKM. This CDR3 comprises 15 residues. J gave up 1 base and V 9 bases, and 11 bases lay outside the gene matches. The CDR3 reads CASWASGPVQETQYF. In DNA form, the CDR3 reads TGTGCCAGTTGGGCTAGCGGACCAGTCCAAGAGACCCAGTACTTC.

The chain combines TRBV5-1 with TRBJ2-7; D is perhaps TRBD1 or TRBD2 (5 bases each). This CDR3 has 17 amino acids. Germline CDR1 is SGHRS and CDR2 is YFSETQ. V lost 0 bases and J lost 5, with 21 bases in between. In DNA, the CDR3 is TGCGCCAGCAGCTTGGTAGCCTTTGGGCAGGGCGGGCACGAGCAGTACTTC. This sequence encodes CASSLVAFGQGGHEQYF.

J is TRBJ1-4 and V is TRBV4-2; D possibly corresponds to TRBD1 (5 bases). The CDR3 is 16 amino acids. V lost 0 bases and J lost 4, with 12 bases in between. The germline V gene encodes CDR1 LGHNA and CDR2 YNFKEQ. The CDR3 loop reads CASSQEGDQLNEKLFF. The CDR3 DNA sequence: TGTGCCAGCAGCCAAGAAGGGGACCAGCTTAATGAAAAACTGTTTTTT.

DNA of the CDR3: TGTGCCAGCAGTCCACTCCAGGGGGCAGAGACCCAGTACTTC. Translated, it gives CASSPLQGAETQYF. The chain carries TRBV13 and TRBJ2-5; 8 positions agree with TRBD1. With 6 bases clipped from V and 4 bases from J, the junction kept 7 bases outside the gene matches. In germline, CDR1 is PRHDT, CDR2 FYEKMQ (reference sequence). This CDR3 comprises 14 residues. The full variable domain, completed using reference TRBV13 and TRBJ2-5, is AAGVIQSPRHLIKEKRETATLKCYPIPRHDTVYWYQQGPGQDPQFLISFYEKMQSDKGSIPDRFSAQQFSDYHSELNMSSLELGDSALYFCASSPLQGAETQYFGPGTRLLVL.

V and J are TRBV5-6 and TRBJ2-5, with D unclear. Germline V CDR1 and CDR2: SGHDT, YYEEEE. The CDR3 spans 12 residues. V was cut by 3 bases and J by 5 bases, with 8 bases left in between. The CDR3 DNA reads TGTGCCAGCAGCTACCGGGTGGAGACCCAGTACTTC. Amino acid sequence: CASSYRVETQYF.

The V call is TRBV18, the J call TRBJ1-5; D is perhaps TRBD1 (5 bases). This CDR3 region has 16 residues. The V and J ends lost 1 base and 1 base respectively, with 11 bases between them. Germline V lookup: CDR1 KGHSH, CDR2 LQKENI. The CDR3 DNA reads TGTGCCAGCTCACCACGCGACAGCATCAGCAATCAGCCCCAGCATTTT. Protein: CASSPRDSISNQPQHF. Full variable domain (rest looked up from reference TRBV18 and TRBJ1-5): NAGVMQNPRHLVRRRGQEARLRCSPMKGHSHVYWYRQLPEEGLKFMVYLQKENIIDESGMPKERFSAEFPKEGPSILRIQQVVRGDSAAYFCASSPRDSISNQPQHFGDGTRLSIL.

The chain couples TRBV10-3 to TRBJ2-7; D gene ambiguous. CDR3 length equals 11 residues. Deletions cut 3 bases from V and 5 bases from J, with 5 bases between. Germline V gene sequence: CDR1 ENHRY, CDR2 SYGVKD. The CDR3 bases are TGTGCCATCAGTGAATTAGACGAGCAGTACTTC. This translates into CAISELDEQYF.

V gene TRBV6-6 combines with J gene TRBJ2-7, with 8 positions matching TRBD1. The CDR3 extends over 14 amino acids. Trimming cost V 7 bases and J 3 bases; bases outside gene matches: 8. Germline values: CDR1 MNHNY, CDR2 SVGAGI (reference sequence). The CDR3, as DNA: TGTGCCAGCACCTTCCAGGGGGCTAACTACGAGCAGTACTTC. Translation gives CASTFQGANYEQYF.

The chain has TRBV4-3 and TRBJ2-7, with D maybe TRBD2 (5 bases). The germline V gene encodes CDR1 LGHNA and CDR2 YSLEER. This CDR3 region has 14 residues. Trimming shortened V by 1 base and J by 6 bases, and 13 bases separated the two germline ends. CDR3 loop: CASSQVSGSREQYF. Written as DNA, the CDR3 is TGCGCCAGCAGCCAAGTCTCGGGGTCGCGCGAGCAGTACTTC.

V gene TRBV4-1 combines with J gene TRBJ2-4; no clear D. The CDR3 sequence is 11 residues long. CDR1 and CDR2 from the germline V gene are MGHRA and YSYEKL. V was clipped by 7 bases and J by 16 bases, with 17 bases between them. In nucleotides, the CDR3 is TGCGCCAGCACCACCCGGAGTTTCGTTTACTTC. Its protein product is CASTTRSFVYF.

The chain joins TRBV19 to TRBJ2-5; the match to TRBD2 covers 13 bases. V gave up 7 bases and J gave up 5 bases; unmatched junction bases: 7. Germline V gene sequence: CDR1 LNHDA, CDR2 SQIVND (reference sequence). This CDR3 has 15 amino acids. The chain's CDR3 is CASTRTSGSSETQYF. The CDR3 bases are TGTGCCAGTACTCGGACTAGCGGGAGTTCTGAGACCCAGTACTTC.

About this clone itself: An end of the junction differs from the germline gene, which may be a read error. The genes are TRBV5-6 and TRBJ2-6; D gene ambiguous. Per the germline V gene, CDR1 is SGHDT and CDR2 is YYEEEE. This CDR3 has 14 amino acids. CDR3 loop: CASSLASGANVLTF. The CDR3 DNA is TGTGCCAGCAGTTTGGCTTCTGGGGCCAACGTCCTGACTTTC.

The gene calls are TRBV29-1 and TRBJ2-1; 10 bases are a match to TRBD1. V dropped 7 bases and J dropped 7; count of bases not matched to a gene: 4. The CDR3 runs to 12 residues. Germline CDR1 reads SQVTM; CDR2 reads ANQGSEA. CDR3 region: CSAVDRGNEQFF. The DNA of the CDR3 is TGCAGCGCCGTGGACAGGGGGAATGAGCAGTTCTTC.

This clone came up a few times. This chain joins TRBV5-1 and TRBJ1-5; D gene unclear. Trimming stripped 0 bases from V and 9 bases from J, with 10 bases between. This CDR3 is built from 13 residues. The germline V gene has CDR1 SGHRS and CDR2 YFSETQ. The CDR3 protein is CASSLDGLGPQHF. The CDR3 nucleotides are TGCGCCAGCAGCTTGGATGGCTTGGGGCCCCAGCATTTT.

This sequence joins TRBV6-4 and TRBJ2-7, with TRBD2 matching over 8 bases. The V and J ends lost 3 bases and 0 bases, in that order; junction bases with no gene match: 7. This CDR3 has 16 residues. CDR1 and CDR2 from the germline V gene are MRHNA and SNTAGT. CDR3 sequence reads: CASSDWTSLISYEQYF. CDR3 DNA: TGTGCCAGCAGTGATTGGACTAGCTTGATCTCCTACGAGCAGTACTTC.

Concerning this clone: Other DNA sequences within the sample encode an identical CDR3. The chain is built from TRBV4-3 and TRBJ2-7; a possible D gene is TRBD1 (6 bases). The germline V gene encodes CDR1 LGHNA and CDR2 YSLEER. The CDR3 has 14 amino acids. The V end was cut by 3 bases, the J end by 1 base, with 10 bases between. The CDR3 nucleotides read TGCGCCAGCAGCCAGGACAGAGGGTCCTACGAGCAGTACTTC. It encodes CASSQDRGSYEQYF.

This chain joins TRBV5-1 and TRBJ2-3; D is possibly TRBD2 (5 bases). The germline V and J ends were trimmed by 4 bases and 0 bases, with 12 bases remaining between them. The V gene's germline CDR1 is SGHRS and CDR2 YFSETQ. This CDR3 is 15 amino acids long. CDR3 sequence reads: CASSTSGGSTDTQYF. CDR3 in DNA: TGCGCCAGCAGCACCTCGGGCGGGAGCACAGATACGCAGTATTTT.

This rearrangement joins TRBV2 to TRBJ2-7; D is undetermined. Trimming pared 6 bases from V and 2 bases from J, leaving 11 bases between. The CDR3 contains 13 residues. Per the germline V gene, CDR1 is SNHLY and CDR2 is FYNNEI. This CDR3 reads CASRPVDAYEQYF. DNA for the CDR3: TGTGCCAGCAGGCCCGTGGATGCCTACGAGCAGTACTTC.

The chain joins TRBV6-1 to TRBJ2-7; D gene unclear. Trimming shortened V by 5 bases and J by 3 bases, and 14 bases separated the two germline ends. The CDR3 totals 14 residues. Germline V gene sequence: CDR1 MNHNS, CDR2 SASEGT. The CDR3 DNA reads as TGTGCCAGCAGTACTTCCGGTTCCCACTACGAGCAGTACTTC. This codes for CASSTSGSHYEQYF.